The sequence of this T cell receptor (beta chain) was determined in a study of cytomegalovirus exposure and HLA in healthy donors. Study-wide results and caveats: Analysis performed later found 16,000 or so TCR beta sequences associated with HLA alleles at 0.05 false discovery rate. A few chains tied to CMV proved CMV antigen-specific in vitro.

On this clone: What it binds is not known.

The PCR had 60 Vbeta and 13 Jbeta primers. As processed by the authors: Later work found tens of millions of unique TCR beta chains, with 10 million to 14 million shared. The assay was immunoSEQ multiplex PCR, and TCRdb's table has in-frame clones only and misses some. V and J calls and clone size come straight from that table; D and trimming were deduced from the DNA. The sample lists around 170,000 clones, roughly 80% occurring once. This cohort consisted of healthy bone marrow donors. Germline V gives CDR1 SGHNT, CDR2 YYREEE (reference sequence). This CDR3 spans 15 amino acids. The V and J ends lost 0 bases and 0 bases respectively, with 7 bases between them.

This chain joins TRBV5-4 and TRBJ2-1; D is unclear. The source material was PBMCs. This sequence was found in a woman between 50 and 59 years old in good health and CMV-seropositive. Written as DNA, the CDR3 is TGTGCCAGCAGCTTGGCCATGAGCTCCTACAATGAGCAGTTCTTC. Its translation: CASSLAMSSYNEQFF.